This T cell receptor (beta chain) was retrieved from a study of blood T cell repertoires in COVID-19. Study information: Sites in the United States, Italy and Spain provided acute and convalescent COVID-19 samples.

This table comes from immunoSEQ multiplex PCR, and its TCRdb copy is limited to in-frame clones, with some not included. The sample yields around 7,700 clones, around 90% seen once. Specimen: peripheral blood. The TCR originated in a woman between 45 and 60 years old with active or convalescent COVID-19.

The CDR3 nucleotides read TGCGCCAGCAGCTTGCCCGGGACTAGCAACACAGATACGCAGTATTTT. Encoded protein: CASSLPGTSNTDTQYF. The genes are TRBV5-1 and TRBJ2-3; TRBD2 aligns across 9 bases. The CDR3 sequence is 16 residues long. V gave up 1 base and J gave up 2 bases; unmatched junction bases: 5. Germline CDR1 reads SGHRS; CDR2 reads YFSETQ.